The next 9 T cell receptor beta chains were all read from a single sample in a study of Ad26.COV2.S vaccination and SARS-CoV-2 variants. Treatment defined: some 20 received Ad26.COV2.S at low or high dose, single or two shots; about 5 received placebo; per-sample allocation not given. Sampling occurred on day 63 after the first vaccine or placebo injection. Generated by immunoSEQ multiplex PCR, the TCRdb table keeps only in-frame clones and is missing some. The sample has hundreds of thousands of clones, roughly nine tenths seen once. Sample: peripheral blood, taken in a trial of Ad26.COV2.S vaccine versus placebo. These receptors were obtained from a person between 18 and 60 years old who received the Ad26.COV2.S COVID-19 vaccine or a placebo.

This clone was observed a single time. The rearrangement uses TRBV14 and TRBJ2-7; D tentatively fits TRBD1 or TRBD2 (6 bases each). The CDR3 runs 15 residues. V was clipped by 0 bases and J by 1 base, with 10 bases between them. CDR1 is SGHDN and CDR2 is FVKESK in the germline V gene. As DNA, the CDR3 is TGTGCCAGCAGCCAAGAGTGGGGGGCTTCCTACGAGCAGTACTTC. Translating gives CASSQEWGASYEQYF. Filled out from reference TRBV14 and TRBJ2-7, the complete variable domain reads EAGVTQFPSHSVIEKGQTVTLRCDPISGHDNLYWYRRVMGKEIKFLLHFVKESKQDESGMPNNRFLAERTGGTYSTLKVQPAELEDSGVYFCASSQEWGASYEQYFGPGTRLTVT.

The chain is built from TRBV7-7 and TRBJ2-5, with D maybe TRBD2 (5 bases). The germline V gene encodes CDR1 SSHAT and CDR2 FNYEAQ (reference sequence). The V and J ends lost 5 bases and 2 bases respectively, with 24 bases between them. CDR3 length: 18 residues. CDR3 region: CASSPLGSSRTVQETQYF. The CDR3 nucleotides read TGTGCCAGCAGCCCCCTTGGGAGCTCCCGAACAGTACAAGAGACCCAGTACTTC.

As to this clone: Other DNA sequences of this sample code for an identical CDR3. The chain employs TRBV7-6 and TRBJ2-2, with TRBD2 matching 12 bases. The germline V gene has CDR1 SGHVS and CDR2 FNYEAQ. Losses at the gene ends were 5 bases for V and 4 bases for J; bases not matched to a gene: 5. The CDR3 loop spans 16 amino acids. The CDR3 loop reads CASSPSGRAGTGELFF. The DNA of the CDR3 is TGTGCCAGCAGCCCTAGCGGGAGGGCGGGCACCGGGGAGCTGTTTTTT.

This chain uses TRBV19 with TRBJ2-3; TRBD2 matches 16 bases. The CDR3 has 17 amino acids. Germline CDR1 is LNHDA and CDR2 is SQIVND (reference sequence). V dropped 4 bases and J dropped 5; count of bases not matched to a gene: 6. The CDR3 region has the DNA TGTGCCAGTAGTACGGGACTAGCGGGGGGGCAAGAAGATACGCAGTATTTT. Residues: CASSTGLAGGQEDTQYF.

The chain has TRBV6-6 and TRBJ2-5, with 12 positions matching TRBD1. The J segment lost 5 bases and the V segment lost 4 bases, leaving 8 bases of the junction unmatched. The CDR3 runs 16 residues. CDR1 MNHNY and CDR2 SVGAGI come from the germline V gene (reference sequence). CDR3 amino acids: CASSFGTGGLRETQYF. For the CDR3, the DNA is TGTGCCAGCAGTTTCGGGACAGGGGGCTTGCGGGAGACCCAGTACTTC.

The gene calls are TRBV6-5 and TRBJ1-5, with TRBD1 matching 7 bases. The CDR3 has 14 amino acids. V lost 8 bases and J lost 6; bases outside the gene matches: 10. Germline CDR1 is MNHEY and CDR2 is SVGAGI. CDR3 loop: CASGAGGVSQPQHF. As DNA, the CDR3 is TGTGCCAGCGGGGCAGGGGGGGTAAGTCAGCCCCAGCATTTT.

The chain employs TRBV29-1 and TRBJ2-1; D might be TRBD2 (6 bases). Trimming removed 2 bases from V and 3 bases from J, with 11 bases in between. The CDR3 has 14 residues. Germline CDR1 SQVTM, CDR2 ANQGSEA. CDR3 DNA: TGCAGCGTTGAAAAGCTAGCGCGCTACAATGAGCAGTTCTTC. Residues: CSVEKLARYNEQFF.

The V gene is TRBV5-4, the J gene TRBJ2-1; the D gene is possibly TRBD2 (5 bases). V lost 0 bases and J lost 0, with 10 bases in between. The CDR3 spans 16 residues. Germline lookup yields CDR1 SGHNT and CDR2 YYREEE (reference sequence). CDR3 DNA sequence: TGTGCCAGCAGCTTGGGAGGGCGCGTCTCCTACAATGAGCAGTTCTTC. As protein: CASSLGGRVSYNEQFF.

V and J are TRBV27 and TRBJ1-3, with TRBD1 matching 7 bases. V dropped 5 bases and J dropped 8; count of bases not matched to a gene: 9. The CDR3 has 14 residues. CDR1 and CDR2 (germline): MNHEY, SMNVEV (reference sequence). The chain's CDR3 is CASSLTNRGDTIYF. The CDR3 region has the DNA TGTGCCAGCAGTCTGACCAACAGGGGAGACACCATATATTTT.